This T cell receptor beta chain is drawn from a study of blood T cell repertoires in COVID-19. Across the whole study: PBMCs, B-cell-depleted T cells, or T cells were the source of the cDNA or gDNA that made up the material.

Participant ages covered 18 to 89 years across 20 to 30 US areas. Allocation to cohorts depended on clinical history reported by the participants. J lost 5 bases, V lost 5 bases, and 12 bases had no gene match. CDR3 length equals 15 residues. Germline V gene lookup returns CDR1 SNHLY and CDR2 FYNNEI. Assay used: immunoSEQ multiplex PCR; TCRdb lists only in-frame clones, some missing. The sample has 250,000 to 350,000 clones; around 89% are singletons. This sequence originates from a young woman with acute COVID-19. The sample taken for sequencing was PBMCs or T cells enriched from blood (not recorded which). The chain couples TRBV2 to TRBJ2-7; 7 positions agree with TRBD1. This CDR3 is CASSLQGFIGDEQYF. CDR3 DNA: TGTGCCAGCAGTTTACAGGGGTTTATCGGTGACGAGCAGTACTTC.